Shown below are 13 T cell receptor beta chains from a single sample sequenced in a study of PD-1 blockade in mismatch repair-deficient tumors. Sequenced by immunoSEQ multiplex PCR; TCRdb stores in-frame clones only, minus some. The sample holds 100,000 to 150,000 clones, about 88% seen once. Sequencing was performed on peripheral blood, taken 44 weeks after starting pembrolizumab. The receptors were gathered from an adult with mismatch repair-deficient cancer.

This clone was recorded once. The J gene is TRBJ2-7, the V gene TRBV29-1; 11 nucleotides align to TRBD2. Trimming at V came to 2 bases and at J to 3 bases, leaving 6 bases not matched to a gene. The V gene's germline CDR1 is SQVTM and CDR2 ANQGSEA. This CDR3 has 15 residues. The CDR3 coding sequence is TGCAGCGTTGAATTACTAGCGGGAGCGGACTACGAGCAGTACTTC. Its translation: CSVELLAGADYEQYF.

This chain connects TRBV7-9 to TRBJ2-5; D may be TRBD1 (7 bases). V lost 6 bases and J lost 5, with 16 bases in between. Germline V lookup: CDR1 SEHNR, CDR2 FQNEAQ (reference sequence). The CDR3 extends over 14 amino acids. For the CDR3, the DNA is TGTGCCAGCAGGGAGGAGACAGGGAGGGAGACCCAGTACTTC. It encodes CASREETGRETQYF.

J is TRBJ1-2 and V is TRBV6-5, with 8 nucleotides matching TRBD1. The V and J ends lost 2 bases and 8 bases, in that order; junction bases with no gene match: 4. The CDR3 extends over 13 amino acids. From germline, CDR1 is MNHEY and CDR2 SVGAGI. In DNA, the CDR3 is TGTGCCAGCAGTTACCAGGGGGCGGGAGGCTACACCTTC. This sequence encodes CASSYQGAGGYTF.

V is TRBV5-1 and J is TRBJ1-4; D is uncertain. V was trimmed by 2 bases and J by 2 bases, leaving 7 bases between them. The CDR3 has 14 residues. Germline V gene lookup returns CDR1 SGHRS and CDR2 YFSETQ. The CDR3 sequence: CASSLLGTNEKLFF. In DNA, the CDR3 is TGCGCCAGCAGCTTATTGGGGACTAATGAAAAACTGTTTTTT.

The chain employs TRBV4-3 and TRBJ1-1; D may be TRBD1 (5 bases). Per germline, CDR1 LGHNA and CDR2 YSLEER. This CDR3 comprises 15 residues. V was pared by 6 bases and J by 0 bases, with 14 bases between. Written as DNA, the CDR3 is TGCGCCAGCAGGCCGGGACGGACTATGAACACTGAAGCTTTCTTT. It codes for CASRPGRTMNTEAFF.

The chain combines TRBV5-1 with TRBJ2-7; the match to TRBD2 covers 11 bases. The CDR3 covers 16 residues. The germline V gene has CDR1 SGHRS and CDR2 YFSETQ. The J segment lost 2 bases and the V segment lost 0 bases, leaving 4 bases of the junction unmatched. The CDR3 loop reads CASSLARLAGTYEQYF. The DNA for the CDR3 is TGCGCCAGCAGCTTGGCCAGACTAGCGGGGACCTACGAGCAGTACTTC. Supplemented by reference TRBV5-1 and TRBJ2-7, the full variable domain reads KAGVTQTPRYLIKTRGQQVTLSCSPISGHRSVSWYQQTPGQGLQFLFEYFSETQRNKGNFPGRFSGRQFSNSRSEMNVSTLELGDSALYLCASSLARLAGTYEQYFGPGTRLTVT.

In this sample, this clone turned up once. The V call is TRBV7-9, the J call TRBJ2-4; D is ambiguous. The CDR3 consists of 13 residues. The ends were cut back, 5 bases at V and 5 bases at J, with 10 bases in the middle. Germline CDR1 reads SEHNR; CDR2 reads FQNEAQ (reference sequence). The chain's CDR3 is CASSPWAENIQYF. CDR3 bases: TGTGCCAGCAGCCCCTGGGCAGAAAACATTCAGTACTTC.

The rearrangement links TRBV18 to TRBJ1-1; the match to TRBD1 covers 11 bases. The CDR3 spans 19 residues. The germline gives CDR1 KGHSH, CDR2 LQKENI. V was clipped by 5 bases and J by 5 bases; unmatched bases: 19. CDR3 sequence: CASSTMAERDRGWGTEAFF. CDR3 in DNA: TGTGCCAGCTCAACAATGGCCGAACGGGACAGGGGGTGGGGGACTGAAGCTTTCTTT.

The genes are TRBV10-3 and TRBJ2-2; D is unclear. Trimming removed 3 bases from V and 0 bases from J, with 11 bases in between. Per germline, CDR1 ENHRY and CDR2 SYGVKD. This CDR3 contains 16 residues. The CDR3 here is CAISEFQFSNTGELFF. CDR3 coding DNA: TGTGCCATCAGTGAATTCCAGTTTTCGAACACCGGGGAGCTGTTTTTT.

The J gene is TRBJ2-7, the V gene TRBV30, with TRBD2 as a possible D gene (6 bases). V lost 8 bases and J 0 bases, leaving 14 bases between the germline ends. The CDR3 totals 13 residues. In germline, CDR1 is GTSNPN, CDR2 SVGIG (reference sequence). The CDR3 bases are TGTGCCCTCGCCGGGGGAGACTCCTACGAGCAGTACTTC. Encoded protein: CALAGGDSYEQYF.

This sequence joins TRBV28 and TRBJ2-1; 10 positions agree with TRBD2. From germline, CDR1 is MDHEN and CDR2 SYDVKM. The V segment lost 2 bases and the J segment 14 bases; nucleotides outside the gene matches: 6. This CDR3 is 13 amino acids long. CDR3 loop: CASSLTSGIGKFF. For the CDR3, the DNA is TGTGCCAGCAGTTTAACTAGCGGGATTGGCAAGTTCTTC.

The chain is built from TRBV11-2 and TRBJ1-2; maybe TRBD1 (5 bases). Deletions cut 0 bases from V and 1 base from J, with 21 bases between. CDR1 is SGHAT and CDR2 is FQNNGV in the germline V gene. The CDR3 loop spans 19 amino acids. Written as DNA, the CDR3 is TGTGCCAGCAGCTTAGATCTCGGGGGAGTTCACGGTCGTAACTATGGCTACACCTTC. Its protein product is CASSLDLGGVHGRNYGYTF.

The chain combines TRBV19 with TRBJ2-7; no clear D. Looked up from germline, CDR1 is LNHDA and CDR2 is SQIVND (reference sequence). The CDR3 spans 13 residues. V gave up 3 bases and J gave up 3 bases, with 9 bases separating them. The CDR3 protein is CASSIGRNYEQYF. CDR3 nucleotides: TGTGCCAGTAGTATCGGCAGGAACTACGAGCAGTACTTC.